This T cell receptor beta chain was recorded in a study of glioma-infiltrating T cells (dated by TCRdb to 2015 to 2016). About the full investigation: TCR alpha- and beta-chain repertoires were sequenced from glioma tissue, non-neoplastic brain tissue and matched peripheral blood mononuclear cells. To measure divergence between tissue and blood T-cell populations, each tissue-infiltrating repertoire was compared with the peripheral blood repertoire of the same patient. The paired cohort comprised three low-grade glioma patients, roughly 8 primary glioblastoma patients and three non-glioma patients contributing non-neoplastic brain tissue.

The iRepertoire nested amplicon-rescue multiplex PCR (arm-PCR) platform was used to amplify TCR alpha and beta CDR3 regions from RNA. The input for one-step reverse transcription and amplification was about 95-450 ng of tissue mRNA or PBMC total RNA. Following bead purification, Illumina adapters were added by a secondary multiplex PCR, and the libraries were gel-purified between 200 and 400 bp. Internal 6-nucleotide barcodes were carried by the libraries and were used for demultiplexing. Sequencing of libraries was performed on an Illumina MiSeq with 2x220 or 2x250 nucleotide paired-end reads. From the authors' description of their analysis: Paired reads were merged using FLASH 1.2.11 and aligned with BWA-MEM to the GRCh37 human genome, and TRA and TRB reads were then extracted. An IMGT-derived reference of cassette sequences and CDR3 motifs, with pseudogenes included, was used for V and J assignment. Three-frame translation of reads was performed, and productive CDR3s were defined as those with a C...FGXG motif and no stop codons. A clonotype was defined as a unique combination of a V-J cassette pair and a CDR3 amino acid sequence. Reads were filtered by Hamming distance, with the threshold set by the sequence error rate of each sample in mapped regions. TCRdb cleaned the public reads at Q25 with fastp, built clones with MiXCR and kept in-frame beta chains. Each record represents a unique CDR3 protein, reported with the most common genes and DNA among its rows. These V and J calls rely on TCRdb rather than the paper's analysis. Recorded for this sample are approximately 20,000 distinct CDR3 sequences; 20% to 25% of them occurred a single time. The ten largest clones add up to 10% to 15% of the sample.

This clonotype was seen many times. No antigen is known for it. No quality values exist for individual bases; no much larger clone is one base distant. Study-level results and caveats: VJ-independent divergence between tissue and blood was below expectation in non-neoplastic patients but above expectation in all gliomas, especially low-grade gliomas. Small numbers underpinned the group comparisons: several glioblastoma patients, three low-grade glioma patients and three non-neoplastic patients. Tissue and blood shared very few CDR3 sequences, a result attributed to high CDR3 diversity and limited sampling.

The sequencing input was glioma tissue, nonneoplastic brain tissue, or PBMCs (not recorded which). This TCR was recovered from a human donor with low-grade glioma or glioblastoma, undergoing nonglioma brain surgery, or in good health (not recorded which).

The nucleotide sequence reads TGTGCCAGCAGTCAAGGCGGACGTTCGACGAACACTGAAGCTTTCTTT. This codes for CASSQGGRSTNTEAFF. The chain couples TRBV6-1 to TRBJ1-1; the D segment cannot be called with confidence. Per the germline V gene, MNHNS is the CDR1 and SASEGT is the CDR2. The CDR3 contains 16 residues, cysteine and phenylalanine counted. CDR3 DNA only is kept here, 48 bases in frame from base 1. Cut back by 5 bases and 1 base, the V and J ends lie 17 bases apart.